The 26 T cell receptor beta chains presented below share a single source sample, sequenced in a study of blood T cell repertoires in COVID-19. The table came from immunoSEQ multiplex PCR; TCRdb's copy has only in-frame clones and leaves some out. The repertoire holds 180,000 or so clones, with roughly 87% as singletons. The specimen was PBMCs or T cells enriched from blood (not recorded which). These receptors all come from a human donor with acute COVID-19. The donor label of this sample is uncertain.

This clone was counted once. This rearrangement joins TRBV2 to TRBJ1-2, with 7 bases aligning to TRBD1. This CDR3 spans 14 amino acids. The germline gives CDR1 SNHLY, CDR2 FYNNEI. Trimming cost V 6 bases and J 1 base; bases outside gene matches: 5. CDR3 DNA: TGTGCCAGCAGGCCGGGACAGCTTAACTATGGCTACACCTTC. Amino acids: CASRPGQLNYGYTF.

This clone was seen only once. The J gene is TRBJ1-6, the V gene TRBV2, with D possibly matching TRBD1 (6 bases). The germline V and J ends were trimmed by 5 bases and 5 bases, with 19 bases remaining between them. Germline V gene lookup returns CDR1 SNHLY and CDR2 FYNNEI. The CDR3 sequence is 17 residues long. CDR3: CASSTGSGQSNNSPLHF. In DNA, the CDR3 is TGTGCCAGCAGTACTGGGAGTGGACAGAGCAATAATTCACCCCTCCACTTT.

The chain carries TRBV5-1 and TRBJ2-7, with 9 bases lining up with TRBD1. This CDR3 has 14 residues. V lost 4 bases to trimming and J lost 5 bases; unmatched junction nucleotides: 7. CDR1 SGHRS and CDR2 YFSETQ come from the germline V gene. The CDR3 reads CASSGGTGRDEQYF. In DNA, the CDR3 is TGCGCCAGCAGCGGGGGGACAGGGAGGGACGAGCAGTACTTC.

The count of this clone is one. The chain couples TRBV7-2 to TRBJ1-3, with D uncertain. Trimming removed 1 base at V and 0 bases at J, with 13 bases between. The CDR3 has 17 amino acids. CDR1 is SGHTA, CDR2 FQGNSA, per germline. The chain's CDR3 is CASSLDPGFYSGNTIYF. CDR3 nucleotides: TGTGCCAGCAGCTTAGACCCCGGGTTCTACTCTGGAAACACCATATATTTT.

CDR3 DNA: TGCGCCAGCAGCCCTTCCGGGACAGGTTACTCTGGGGCCAACGTCCTGACTTTC. Translating it yields CASSPSGTGYSGANVLTF. This chain connects TRBV5-1 to TRBJ2-6; TRBD1 matches at 8 bases. The CDR3 length is 18 residues. Germline V gene lookup returns CDR1 SGHRS and CDR2 YFSETQ. Trimming took 4 bases from V and 0 from J; bases not matched to a gene: 9.

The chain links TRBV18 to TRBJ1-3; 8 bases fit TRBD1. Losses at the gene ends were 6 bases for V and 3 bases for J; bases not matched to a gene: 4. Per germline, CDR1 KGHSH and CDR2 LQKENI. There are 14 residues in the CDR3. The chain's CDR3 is CASSGQGFGNTIYF. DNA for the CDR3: TGTGCCAGCTCCGGACAGGGTTTTGGAAACACCATATATTTT.

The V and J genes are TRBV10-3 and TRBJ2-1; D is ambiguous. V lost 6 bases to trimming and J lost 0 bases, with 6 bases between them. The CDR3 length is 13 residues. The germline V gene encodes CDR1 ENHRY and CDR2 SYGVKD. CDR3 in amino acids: CAISPDSYNEQFF. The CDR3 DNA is TGTGCCATCAGCCCAGACTCCTACAATGAGCAGTTCTTC.

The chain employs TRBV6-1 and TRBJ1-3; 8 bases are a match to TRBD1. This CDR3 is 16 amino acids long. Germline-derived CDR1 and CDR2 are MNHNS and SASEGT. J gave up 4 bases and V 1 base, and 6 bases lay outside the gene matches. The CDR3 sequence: CASSEGNRGRGNTIYF. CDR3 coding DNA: TGTGCCAGCAGTGAAGGGAACAGGGGGAGAGGAAACACCATATATTTT.

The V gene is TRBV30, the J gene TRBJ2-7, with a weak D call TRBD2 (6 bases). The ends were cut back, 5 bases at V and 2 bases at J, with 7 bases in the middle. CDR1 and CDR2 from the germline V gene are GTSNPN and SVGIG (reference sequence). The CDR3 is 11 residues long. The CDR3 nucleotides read TGTGCCTGGCGGGAGACCTACGAGCAGTACTTC. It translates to CAWRETYEQYF.

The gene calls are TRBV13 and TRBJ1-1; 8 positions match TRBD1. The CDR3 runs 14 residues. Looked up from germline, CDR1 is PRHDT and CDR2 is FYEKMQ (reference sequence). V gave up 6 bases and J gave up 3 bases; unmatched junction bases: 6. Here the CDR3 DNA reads TGTGCCAGCAGACCGACAGGGGACGACACTGAAGCTTTCTTT. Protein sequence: CASRPTGDDTEAFF.

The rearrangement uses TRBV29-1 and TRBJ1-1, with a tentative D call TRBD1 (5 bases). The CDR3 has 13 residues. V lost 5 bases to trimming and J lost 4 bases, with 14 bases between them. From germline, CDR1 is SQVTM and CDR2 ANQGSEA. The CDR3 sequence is CSVTPGLVTEAFF. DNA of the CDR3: TGCAGCGTTACCCCAGGGCTGGTCACTGAAGCTTTCTTT.

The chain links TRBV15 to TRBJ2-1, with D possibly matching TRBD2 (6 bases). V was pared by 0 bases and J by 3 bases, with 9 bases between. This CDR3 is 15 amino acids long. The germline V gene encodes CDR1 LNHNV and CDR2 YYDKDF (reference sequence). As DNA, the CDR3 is TGTGCCACCAGCAGAGATCCGGGGGTCTACAATGAGCAGTTCTTC. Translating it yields CATSRDPGVYNEQFF.

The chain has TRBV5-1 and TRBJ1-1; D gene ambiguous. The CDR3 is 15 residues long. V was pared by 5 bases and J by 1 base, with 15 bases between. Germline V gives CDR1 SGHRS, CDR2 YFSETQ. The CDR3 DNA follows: TGCGCCAGCAGTAAGAGCACTCCTCGGAACACTGAAGCTTTCTTT. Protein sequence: CASSKSTPRNTEAFF.

As DNA, the CDR3 is TGTGCCAGCAGCCAAGACCCGCGAGTGGAGCGGGGGGCCATTAATGAGCAGTTCTTC. Its protein product is CASSQDPRVERGAINEQFF. V gene TRBV14 combines with J gene TRBJ2-1; 9 nucleotides line up with TRBD2. Germline V gene data show CDR1 as SGHDN and CDR2 as FVKESK. The CDR3 contains 19 residues. V lost 0 bases and J lost 7; bases outside the gene matches: 16. The full variable domain, with the rest looked up from reference TRBV14 and TRBJ2-1, is EAGVTQFPSHSVIEKGQTVTLRCDPISGHDNLYWYRRVMGKEIKFLLHFVKESKQDESGMPNNRFLAERTGGTYSTLKVQPAELEDSGVYFCASSQDPRVERGAINEQFFGPGTRLTVL.

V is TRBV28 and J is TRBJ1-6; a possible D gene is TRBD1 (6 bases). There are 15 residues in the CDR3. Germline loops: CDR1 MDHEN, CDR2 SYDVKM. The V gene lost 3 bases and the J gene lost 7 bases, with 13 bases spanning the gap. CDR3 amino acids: CASSFPTGFNSPLHF. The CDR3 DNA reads TGTGCCAGCAGTTTTCCTACAGGGTTCAATTCACCCCTCCACTTT.

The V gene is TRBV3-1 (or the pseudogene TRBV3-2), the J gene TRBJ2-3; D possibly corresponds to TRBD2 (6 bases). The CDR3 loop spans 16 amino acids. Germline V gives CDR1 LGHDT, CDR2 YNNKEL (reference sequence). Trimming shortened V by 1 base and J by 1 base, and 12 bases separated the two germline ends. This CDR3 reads CASSQAWTTGTDTQYF. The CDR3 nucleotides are TGTGCCAGCAGCCAAGCGTGGACTACCGGCACAGATACGCAGTATTTT.

The CDR3 DNA sequence: TGTGCCAGCTCACCACCAACGGGAGTCCAGCCCCAGCATTTT. This gives the protein CASSPPTGVQPQHF. J is TRBJ1-5 and V is TRBV18; D gene unclear. The germline gives CDR1 KGHSH, CDR2 LQKENI. V was trimmed by 0 bases and J by 7 bases, leaving 10 bases between them. This CDR3 has 14 amino acids.

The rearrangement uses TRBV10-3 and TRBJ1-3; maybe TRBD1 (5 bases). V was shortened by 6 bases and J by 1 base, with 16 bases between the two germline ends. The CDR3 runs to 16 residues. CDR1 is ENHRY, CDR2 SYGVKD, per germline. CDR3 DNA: TGTGCCATCAGCGCCCGACAGCTTACTTCTGGAAACACCATATATTTT. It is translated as CAISARQLTSGNTIYF.

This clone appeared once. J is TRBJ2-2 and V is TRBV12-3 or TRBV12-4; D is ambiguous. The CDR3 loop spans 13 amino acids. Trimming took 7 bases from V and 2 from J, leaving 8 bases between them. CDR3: CASTPENTGELFF. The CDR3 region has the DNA TGTGCCAGCACCCCAGAAAACACCGGGGAGCTGTTTTTT.

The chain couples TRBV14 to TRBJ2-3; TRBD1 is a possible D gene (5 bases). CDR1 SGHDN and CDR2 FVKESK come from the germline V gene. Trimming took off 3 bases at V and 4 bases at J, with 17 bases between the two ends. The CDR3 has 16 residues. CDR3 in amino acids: CASSHNKGKGADTQYF. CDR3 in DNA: TGTGCCAGCAGCCATAACAAGGGGAAAGGCGCAGATACGCAGTATTTT.

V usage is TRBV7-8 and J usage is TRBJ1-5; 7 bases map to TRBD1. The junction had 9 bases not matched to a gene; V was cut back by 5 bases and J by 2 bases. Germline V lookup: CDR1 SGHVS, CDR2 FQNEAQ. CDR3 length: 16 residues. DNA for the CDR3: TGTGCCAGCAGCCTAGAGCGCAGGGGGGGCAATCAGCCCCAGCATTTT. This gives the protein CASSLERRGGNQPQHF.

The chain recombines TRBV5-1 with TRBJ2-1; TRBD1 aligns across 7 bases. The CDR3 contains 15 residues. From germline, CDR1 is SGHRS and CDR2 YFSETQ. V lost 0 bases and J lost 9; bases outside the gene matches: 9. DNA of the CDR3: TGCGCCAGCAGCTTGGCGGCAGGGGGAGTTGGTGAGCAGTTCTTC. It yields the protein CASSLAAGGVGEQFF.

The CDR3 is CASSYSAGSYNEQFF. In nucleotides, the CDR3 is TGTGCCAGCAGTTACTCCGCGGGGTCTTACAATGAGCAGTTCTTC. The chain couples TRBV6-2 or TRBV6-3 to TRBJ2-1, with D tentatively TRBD2 (6 bases). CDR1 and CDR2 from the germline V gene are MNHEY and SVGEGT. CDR3 length equals 15 residues. The V gene lost 0 bases and the J gene lost 4 bases, with 10 bases spanning the gap.

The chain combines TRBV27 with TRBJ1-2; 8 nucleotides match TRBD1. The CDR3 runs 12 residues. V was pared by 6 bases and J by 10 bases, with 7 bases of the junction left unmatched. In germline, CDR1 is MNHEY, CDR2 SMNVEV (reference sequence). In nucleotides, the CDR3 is TGTGCCAGCAGGGATGGACAGGGTCCCTACACCTTC. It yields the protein CASRDGQGPYTF.

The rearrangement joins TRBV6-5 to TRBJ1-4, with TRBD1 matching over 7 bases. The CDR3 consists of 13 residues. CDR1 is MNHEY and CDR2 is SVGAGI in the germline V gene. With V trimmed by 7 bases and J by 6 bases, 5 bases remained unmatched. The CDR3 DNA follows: TGTGCCAGCAAGAACAGGGGATATGAAAAACTGTTTTTT. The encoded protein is CASKNRGYEKLFF.

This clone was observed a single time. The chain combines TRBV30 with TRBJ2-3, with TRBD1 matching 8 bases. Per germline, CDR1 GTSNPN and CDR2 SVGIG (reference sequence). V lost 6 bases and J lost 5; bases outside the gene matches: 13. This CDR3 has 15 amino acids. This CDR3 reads CACSQTGEHLDTQYF. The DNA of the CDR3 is TGTGCCTGTTCTCAGACAGGGGAGCATTTAGATACGCAGTATTTT.